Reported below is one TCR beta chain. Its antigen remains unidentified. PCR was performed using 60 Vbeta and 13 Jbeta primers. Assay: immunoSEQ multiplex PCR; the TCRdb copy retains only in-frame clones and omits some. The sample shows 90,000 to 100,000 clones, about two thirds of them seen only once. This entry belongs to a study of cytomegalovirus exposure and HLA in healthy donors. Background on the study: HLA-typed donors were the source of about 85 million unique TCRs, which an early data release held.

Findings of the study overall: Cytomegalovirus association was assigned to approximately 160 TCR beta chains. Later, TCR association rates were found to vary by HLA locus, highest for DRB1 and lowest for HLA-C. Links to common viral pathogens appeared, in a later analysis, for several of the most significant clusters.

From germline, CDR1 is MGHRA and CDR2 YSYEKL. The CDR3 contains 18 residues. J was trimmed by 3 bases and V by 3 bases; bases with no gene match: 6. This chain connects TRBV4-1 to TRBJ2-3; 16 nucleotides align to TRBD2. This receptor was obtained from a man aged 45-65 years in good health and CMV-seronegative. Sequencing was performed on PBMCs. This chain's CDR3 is CASSQGLAGGFGTDTQYF. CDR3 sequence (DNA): TGCGCCAGCAGCCAGGGACTAGCGGGGGGGTTTGGGACAGATACGCAGTATTTT.